This T cell receptor beta chain is drawn from a study of regulatory dendritic cells for organ transplantation. Naive CD45RA+ and memory CD45RO+ CD4+ or CD8+ T cells were FACS-sorted. Overall study results and limits: Memory T cells were less diverse than naive, with memory CD8+ most oligoclonal. Considerable individual heterogeneity was seen in alloreactive memory CD8+ T cells.

Concerning this clone: Its antigen is still unknown.

Assay used: immunoSEQ multiplex PCR; TCRdb lists only in-frame clones, some missing. The data show more than 35,000 clones, with over 80% seen just once and about 0.11% held by the top ten. Sequenced material: naive CD8+ T cells from blood. Specified subset: CD45RA+ naive T cells. The clonotype originates from a human donor in good health.

The DNA of the CDR3 is TGTGCCAGCAGCTTCCCTCAAGTTTTGGATACGCAGTATTTT. Amino acids: CASSFPQVLDTQYF. This sequence joins TRBV7-2 and TRBJ2-3; D ambiguous. Germline CDR1 is SGHTA and CDR2 is FQGNSA. Deletions cut 3 bases from V and 6 bases from J, with 13 bases between. The length of the CDR3 is 14 residues.